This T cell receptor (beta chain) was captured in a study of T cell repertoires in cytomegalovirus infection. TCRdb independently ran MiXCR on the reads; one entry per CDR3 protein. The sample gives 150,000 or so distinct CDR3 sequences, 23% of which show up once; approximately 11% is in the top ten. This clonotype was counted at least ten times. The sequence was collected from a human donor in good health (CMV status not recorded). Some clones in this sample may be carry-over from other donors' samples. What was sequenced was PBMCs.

CDR3 DNA: TGTGCCAGCAGCCCGACAGGGGGCGCCTACAATGAGCAGTTCTTC. As protein: CASSPTGGAYNEQFF. The V and J genes are TRBV7-2 and TRBJ2-1, with TRBD1 matching 10 bases. The CDR3 consists of 15 residues. J was trimmed by 2 bases and V by 5 bases; bases with no gene match: 3. Germline CDR1 is SGHTA and CDR2 is FQGNSA.